This passage covers 17 T cell receptor beta chains from one sample sequenced in a study of shared clonotypes between healthy human individuals. Some clones are missing from TCRdb's copy, which holds only in-frame ones; the method was immunoSEQ multiplex PCR. This sample carries 900,000 to 1,200,000 clones, 75% to 85% of them seen once, and the ten largest clones take roughly 0.55%. The sample consisted of memory CD4+ T cells from PBMCs. Specified subset: CD45RA-negative fraction. These receptors were taken from a man younger than 35 in good health. Some clones in this sample may be carry-over from other donors' samples.

V usage is TRBV11-2 and J usage is TRBJ2-5; maybe TRBD2 (8 bases). CDR1 is SGHAT and CDR2 is FQNNGV in the germline V gene. The V end was cut by 4 bases, the J end by 4 bases, with 16 bases between. The CDR3 is made up of 15 amino acids. CDR3 loop: CASSYGRGRGETQYF. The CDR3 DNA reads TGTGCCAGCAGCTACGGGAGGGGGCGCGGAGAGACCCAGTACTTC.

This chain uses TRBV18 with TRBJ1-2; no definite D call. The CDR3 runs to 14 residues. V was cut by 0 bases and J by 2 bases, with 7 bases left in between. Germline-derived CDR1 and CDR2 are KGHSH and LQKENI. In nucleotides, the CDR3 is TGTGCCAGCTCACCACCGGAAGCGAACTATGGCTACACCTTC. This encodes CASSPPEANYGYTF.

Here the CDR3 reads CASSATSGFSYEQYF. CDR3 in DNA: TGTGCCAGCAGCGCAACTAGCGGATTCTCCTACGAGCAGTACTTC. The rearrangement joins TRBV7-2 to TRBJ2-7; 8 nucleotides align to TRBD2. V was pared by 5 bases and J by 0 bases, with 6 bases of the junction left unmatched. CDR1 and CDR2 (germline): SGHTA, FQGNSA. The CDR3 spans 15 residues.

The J gene is TRBJ2-7, the V gene TRBV5-1, with D uncertain. With 0 bases removed from V and 3 bases from J, the gap between germline ends came to 10 bases. CDR3 length equals 14 residues. Germline values: CDR1 SGHRS, CDR2 YFSETQ. The CDR3 nucleotides read TGCGCCAGCAGCTTGGAAACTTGGGTCTACGAGCAGTACTTC. Amino acids: CASSLETWVYEQYF. Full variable domain (rest looked up from reference TRBV5-1 and TRBJ2-7): KAGVTQTPRYLIKTRGQQVTLSCSPISGHRSVSWYQQTPGQGLQFLFEYFSETQRNKGNFPGRFSGRQFSNSRSEMNVSTLELGDSALYLCASSLETWVYEQYFGPGTRLTVT.

The sample holds one count of this clone. This chain uses TRBV28 with TRBJ2-7, with D maybe TRBD2 (5 bases). Germline V lookup: CDR1 MDHEN, CDR2 SYDVKM. Trimming left V 3 bases short and J 0 bases short, with 9 bases between. There are 14 residues in the CDR3. CDR3 nucleotide sequence: TGTGCCAGCAGTTTTCCCGGGAACTCCTACGAGCAGTACTTC. Translated: CASSFPGNSYEQYF.

The sample holds a few counts of this clone. The rearrangement links TRBV7-3 to TRBJ1-5; D remains unclear. V lost 4 bases and J 3 bases, leaving 4 bases between the germline ends. CDR1 is SGHTA and CDR2 is FQGTGA in the germline V gene. The CDR3 spans 12 residues. The CDR3 DNA is TGTGCCAGCAGCTGGGCCAATCAGCCCCAGCATTTT. Translating gives CASSWANQPQHF. The whole variable domain, remainder taken from reference TRBV7-3 and TRBJ1-5, is GAGVSQTPSNKVTEKGKYVELRCDPISGHTALYWYRQSLGQGPEFLIYFQGTGAADDSGLPNDRFFAVRPEGSVSTLKIQRTERGDSAVYLCASSWANQPQHFGDGTRLSIL.

This clone was observed a handful of times. The V call is TRBV5-5, the J call TRBJ1-4; D perhaps matches TRBD1 (6 bases). CDR1 and CDR2 from the germline V gene are SGHKS and YYEKEE (reference sequence). The CDR3 runs to 14 residues. V lost 6 bases and J lost 6, with 15 bases in between. The CDR3 spells CASTLYRVDEKLFF. DNA for the CDR3: TGTGCCAGCACCTTATACAGGGTGGATGAAAAACTGTTTTTT. Complete variable domain (other parts from reference TRBV5-5 and TRBJ1-4): DAGVTQSPTHLIKTRGQQVTLRCSPISGHKSVSWYQQVLGQGPQFIFQYYEKEERGRGNFPDRFSARQFPNYSSELNVNALLLGDSALYLCASTLYRVDEKLFFGSGTQLSVL.

V usage is TRBV19 and J usage is TRBJ2-1; D remains ambiguous. CDR3 size: 13 residues. Germline V gives CDR1 LNHDA, CDR2 SQIVND (reference sequence). Trimming shortened V by 3 bases and J by 6 bases, and 9 bases separated the two germline ends. The DNA of the CDR3 is TGTGCCAGTAGTATGGCGTGGGGCAATGAGCAGTTCTTC. It specifies CASSMAWGNEQFF. The complete variable domain, with remaining parts taken from reference TRBV19 and TRBJ2-1, reads DGGITQSPKYLFRKEGQNVTLSCEQNLNHDAMYWYRQDPGQGLRLIYYSQIVNDFQKGDIAEGYSVSREKKESFPLTVTSAQKNPTAFYLCASSMAWGNEQFFGPGTRLTVL.

In this sample, this clone turned up a few times. The chain carries TRBV10-3 and TRBJ2-1; 8 bases are a match to TRBD2. The CDR3 consists of 15 residues. V gave up 6 bases and J gave up 5 bases; unmatched junction bases: 9. In germline, CDR1 is ENHRY, CDR2 SYGVKD. The CDR3 sequence: CAISGSGSWDNEQFF. In DNA, the CDR3 is TGTGCCATCAGCGGAAGCGGGAGTTGGGACAATGAGCAGTTCTTC.

This clone has at least ten counts. V gene TRBV5-1 combines with J gene TRBJ2-1; D gene unclear. Trimming cost V 0 bases and J 6 bases, with 10 bases left between them. The CDR3 runs to 14 residues. Germline V CDR1 and CDR2: SGHRS, YFSETQ. The CDR3 sequence: CASSLDPTPNEQFF. Written as DNA, the CDR3 is TGCGCCAGCAGCTTGGATCCCACGCCCAATGAGCAGTTCTTC.

The genes are TRBV6-6 and TRBJ2-1, with 7 bases lining up with TRBD1. Germline loops: CDR1 MNHNY, CDR2 SVGAGI (reference sequence). V lost 6 bases, J lost 2 bases, and 4 bases stayed unmatched. The CDR3 contains 14 residues. CDR3 nucleotide sequence: TGTGCCAGCAGCGACAGGGATACCTACAATGAGCAGTTCTTC. This gives the protein CASSDRDTYNEQFF.

This clone was seen only once. V usage is TRBV29-1 and J usage is TRBJ1-5; D gene uncertain. The V gene's germline CDR1 is SQVTM and CDR2 ANQGSEA. V was clipped by 0 bases and J by 1 base, with 25 bases between them. The CDR3 consists of 20 residues. CDR3 protein: CSVEDLPKVGRTPSNQPQHF. Written as DNA, the CDR3 is TGCAGCGTTGAAGATCTCCCCAAAGTGGGGAGGACCCCCAGCAATCAGCCCCAGCATTTT. The full variable domain, in which reference TRBV29-1 and TRBJ1-5 provide the parts outside the CDR3, is SAVISQKPSRDICQRGTSLTIQCQVDSQVTMMFWYRQQPGQSLTLIATANQGSEATYESGFVIDKFPISRPNLTFSTLTVSNMSPEDSSIYLCSVEDLPKVGRTPSNQPQHFGDGTRLSIL.

This clone has just one count. The chain combines TRBV5-1 with TRBJ2-2; D may match TRBD1 or TRBD2 (5 bases each). The CDR3 is 15 amino acids. Trimming removed 2 bases at V and 5 bases at J, with 13 bases between. The germline V gene has CDR1 SGHRS and CDR2 YFSETQ. CDR3 region: CASSLEEGLTGELFF. The CDR3 DNA sequence: TGCGCCAGCAGCTTAGAAGAGGGGTTAACCGGGGAGCTGTTTTTT.

The count of this clone is one. This chain connects TRBV2 to TRBJ2-7, with no clear D. The CDR3 spans 14 residues. From germline, CDR1 is SNHLY and CDR2 FYNNEI. V was shortened by 11 bases and J by 1 base, with 18 bases between the two germline ends. The CDR3 spells CASKGRDSSYEQYF. CDR3 DNA sequence: TGTGCCTCCAAAGGTCGTGATAGTTCCTACGAGCAGTACTTC.

As concerns this clone: A read error may produce the germline difference seen at one junction end. This rearrangement joins TRBV6-6 to TRBJ2-7; 7 bases align to TRBD2. The CDR3 length is 13 residues. Germline V gene data show CDR1 as MNHNY and CDR2 as SVGAGI (reference sequence). CDR3 protein: CASRGLRSNEQYF. The CDR3 nucleotides are TGTGCCAGCAGGGGACTACGCTCCAACGAGCAGTACTTC.

This clone is a singleton in its sample. The chain joins TRBV7-8 to TRBJ1-1; 12 nucleotides match TRBD1. Germline V gene sequence: CDR1 SGHVS, CDR2 FQNEAQ. The trim removed 3 bases at V and 6 bases at J, leaving 11 bases unmatched. CDR3 length equals 17 residues. CDR3 residues: CASSLWDRGRFIPEAFF. CDR3 bases: TGTGCCAGCAGCTTGTGGGACAGGGGGCGATTTATCCCTGAAGCTTTCTTT.

This chain connects TRBV5-1 to TRBJ2-1; weak D call: TRBD2 (5 bases). Per germline, CDR1 SGHRS and CDR2 YFSETQ. The length of the CDR3 is 16 residues. Trimming shortened V by 4 bases and J by 5 bases, and 19 bases separated the two germline ends. The CDR3 DNA sequence: TGCGCCAGCAGCCCCACCCCATCGGGGATCAACAATGAGCAGTTCTTC. This sequence encodes CASSPTPSGINNEQFF.